The 27 T cell receptor beta chains presented below share a single source sample, sequenced in a study of T cells expressing NK-cell markers. No DNA is given; TCRdb re-called the 5' RACE reads and lists each CDR3 protein once. In all, the sample yields roughly 390,000 distinct CDR3 sequences. Source material: blood T cells: a sorted CD56 or NKG2C T cell subset, CD4+ or CD8+ T cells, or bulk PBMC T cells (not recorded which). Every receptor here comes from a woman aged 50 to 65 in good health.

The chain combines TRBV5-1 with TRBJ2-1; TCRdb's D call, TRBD2, is unchecked because there is no DNA. The CDR3 has 15 amino acids. Germline assignment: CDR1 SGHRS and CDR2 YFSETQ. The CDR3 spells CASSSALAGANEQFF.

The genes are TRBV5-1 and TRBJ2-6; TCRdb's D call of TRBD1 is untestable without DNA. The CDR3 consists of 18 residues. Germline-derived CDR1 and CDR2 are SGHRS and YFSETQ. CDR3 residues: CASSLMRDSFSGANVLTF. The full variable domain, completed using reference TRBV5-1 and TRBJ2-6, is KAGVTQTPRYLIKTRGQQVTLSCSPISGHRSVSWYQQTPGQGLQFLFEYFSETQRNKGNFPGRFSGRQFSNSRSEMNVSTLELGDSALYLCASSLMRDSFSGANVLTFGAGSRLTVL.

V gene TRBV20-1 combines with J gene TRBJ1-3. CDR3 length: 15 residues. Germline V lookup: CDR1 DFQATT, CDR2 SNEGSKA (reference sequence). CDR3 sequence reads: CSARDPGSSGNTIYF.

This sequence joins TRBV20-1 and TRBJ1-1. CDR1 DFQATT and CDR2 SNEGSKA come from the germline V gene (reference sequence). This CDR3 has 17 amino acids. The CDR3 protein is CSARGVGTAGVSTEAFF.

This rearrangement joins TRBV5-1 to TRBJ1-4; the D gene TCRdb calls, TRBD1, cannot be checked with no DNA. Germline-derived CDR1 and CDR2 are SGHRS and YFSETQ. The CDR3 runs to 15 residues. CDR3 in amino acids: CASSLANRADEKLFF.

V is TRBV20-1 and J is TRBJ1-2; TCRdb calls TRBD1, which cannot be checked without DNA. In germline, CDR1 is DFQATT, CDR2 SNEGSKA (reference sequence). The CDR3 totals 13 residues. CDR3 sequence reads: CSARELDRRGYTF.

The rearrangement joins TRBV30 to TRBJ2-5. The CDR3 contains 15 residues. Germline V gene data show CDR1 as GTSNPN and CDR2 as SVGIG (reference sequence). The CDR3 region is CAWSLGITGKETQYF. Based on the CDR3 plus reference TRBV30 and TRBJ2-5, the full variable domain is SQTIHQWPATLVQPVGSPLSLECTVEGTSNPNLYWYRQAAGRGLQLLFYSVGIGQISSEVPQNLSASRPQDRQFILSSKKLLLSDSGFYLCAWSLGITGKETQYFGPGTRLLVL.

The V and J genes are TRBV7-2 and TRBJ2-1; TCRdb designates TRBD2, a call that cannot be tested without DNA. CDR1 and CDR2 (germline): SGHTA, FQGNSA. The CDR3 is 14 amino acids. The CDR3 sequence is CASSRLGAYNEQFF. The whole variable domain, filled in from reference TRBV7-2 and TRBJ2-1, reads GAGVSQSPSNKVTEKGKDVELRCDPISGHTALYWYRQSLGQGLEFLIYFQGNSAPDKSGLPSDRFSAERTGGSVSTLTIQRTQQEDSAVYLCASSRLGAYNEQFFGPGTRLTVL.

The chain employs TRBV7-9 and TRBJ2-1; TCRdb returns TRBD1, unconfirmable since there is no DNA. The CDR3 extends over 14 amino acids. Germline V gene data show CDR1 as SEHNR and CDR2 as FQNEAQ (reference sequence). Here the CDR3 reads CASNRQEPYNEQFF. The entire variable domain, with the rest obtained from reference TRBV7-9 and TRBJ2-1, is as follows: DTGVSQNPRHKITKRGQNVTFRCDPISEHNRLYWYRQTLGQGPEFLTYFQNEAQLEKSRLLSDRFSAERPKGSFSTLEIQRTEQGDSAMYLCASNRQEPYNEQFFGPGTRLTVL.

The V call is TRBV5-6, the J call TRBJ1-2. The V gene's germline CDR1 is SGHDT and CDR2 YYEEEE. CDR3 length equals 15 residues. CDR3 amino acids: CASTFNGGTFYGYTF.

The chain joins TRBV5-1 to TRBJ2-3; TCRdb designates TRBD2, a call that cannot be tested without DNA. The CDR3 is 13 amino acids. Germline V gives CDR1 SGHRS, CDR2 YFSETQ. CDR3 residues: CASSFERVDTQYF.

This chain uses TRBV29-1 with TRBJ1-1; checking the TCRdb D call of TRBD1 is not possible without DNA. There are 12 residues in the CDR3. Germline-derived CDR1 and CDR2 are SQVTM and ANQGSEA. The CDR3: CSARAGEGEAFF.

The chain couples TRBV7-2 to TRBJ2-2. Germline-derived CDR1 and CDR2 are SGHTA and FQGNSA. This CDR3 is 14 amino acids long. The CDR3 is CASSLVVNKGELFF.

The chain uses TRBV20-1 and TRBJ2-7; checking the TCRdb D call of TRBD2 is not possible without DNA. CDR3 length: 14 amino acids. Germline lookup yields CDR1 DFQATT and CDR2 SNEGSKA (reference sequence). The CDR3 sequence: CSARIAGVPHEQYF.

The chain carries TRBV10-1 and TRBJ2-1; the TRBD1 assignment by TCRdb is unverifiable without DNA. Germline V gene sequence: CDR1 WNHNN, CDR2 SYGVQD (reference sequence). The CDR3 runs 14 residues. CDR3 in amino acids: CASSEEAGEGEQFF.

The chain carries TRBV18 and TRBJ2-5; TCRdb proposes TRBD1, but this gene call is untestable without DNA. The CDR3 has 16 amino acids. Germline V gives CDR1 KGHSH, CDR2 LQKENI. The CDR3 reads CASSPLESRGQETQYF.

This rearrangement joins TRBV15 to TRBJ2-3; TCRdb calls TRBD2, which cannot be checked without DNA. The CDR3 is 16 amino acids. Germline assignment: CDR1 LNHNV and CDR2 YYDKDF (reference sequence). The CDR3 protein is CATSRRRAGVEDTQYF. Complete variable domain (other parts from reference TRBV15 and TRBJ2-3): DAMVIQNPRYQVTQFGKPVTLSCSQTLNHNVMYWYQQKSSQAPKLLFHYYDKDFNNEADTPDNFQSRRPNTSFCFLDIRSPGLGDTAMYLCATSRRRAGVEDTQYFGPGTRLTVL.

This sequence joins TRBV12-3 or TRBV12-4 and TRBJ2-3. CDR3 length equals 13 residues. CDR3 residues: CAGALGITDTQYF.

The chain joins TRBV20-1 to TRBJ2-3; the TCRdb D gene call, TRBD2, has no DNA to confirm it. In germline, CDR1 is DFQATT, CDR2 SNEGSKA (reference sequence). CDR3 length: 15 residues. The CDR3 sequence: CSTPAGTSGVDTQYF.

V gene TRBV6-1 combines with J gene TRBJ1-5; checking the TCRdb D call of TRBD1 is not possible without DNA. Germline V gene lookup returns CDR1 MNHNS and CDR2 SASEGT. There are 16 residues in the CDR3. The CDR3 here is CASRVINRGSNQPQHF.

This sequence joins TRBV28 and TRBJ1-5; TCRdb calls TRBD1, which cannot be checked without DNA. The CDR3 contains 15 residues. Germline assignment: CDR1 MDHEN and CDR2 SYDVKM. This chain's CDR3 is CASRKTQALSGPQHF.

J is TRBJ1-4 and V is TRBV4-2; the TRBD1 assignment by TCRdb is unverifiable without DNA. Germline CDR1 LGHNA, CDR2 YNFKEQ. This CDR3 has 15 amino acids. CDR3 sequence: CASSQGAGGSEKLFF.

The rearrangement uses TRBV9 and TRBJ2-3. Germline V lookup: CDR1 SGDLS, CDR2 YYNGEE. This CDR3 spans 14 amino acids. CDR3 sequence reads: CASSVQLSTDTQYF.

The V call is TRBV6-5, the J call TRBJ2-7; absent DNA, TCRdb's TRBD2 call cannot be checked. The CDR3 extends over 16 amino acids. Germline CDR1 is MNHEY and CDR2 is SVGAGI. CDR3 amino acids: CASRIGTSGFYYEQYF.

This chain uses TRBV6-5 with TRBJ2-5; TCRdb calls TRBD2, which cannot be checked without DNA. The CDR3 totals 14 residues. CDR1 and CDR2 (germline): MNHEY, SVGAGI. The CDR3 here is CASSYSGESPRLYF.

The chain carries TRBV7-9 and TRBJ2-2; TCRdb's assignment of TRBD1 cannot be checked, as there is no DNA. Germline CDR1 reads SEHNR; CDR2 reads FQNEAQ (reference sequence). The CDR3 length is 17 residues. CDR3 protein: CASSLGGGTGRTGELFF.

The chain uses TRBV7-6 and TRBJ1-4. Germline CDR1 and CDR2: SGHVS and FNYEAQ. This CDR3 has 16 residues. CDR3: CASSSRHLESNEKLFF.